The 15 T cell receptor beta chains presented below share a single source sample, sequenced in a study of T-cell reconstitution after alpha-beta-depleted transplantation in children. Unique molecular identifiers were built into the TCRbeta library. In TCRdb, the PCR reads were re-called with MiXCR into one record per CDR3 protein. The sample contains about 7,700 distinct CDR3 sequences, roughly 13% of which appear only once. Sequenced here: PBMCs, mostly from graft donor cells, sampled 60 days after TCRalphabeta/CD19-depleted stem cell transplant. The receptors were sampled from a patient aged 2 to 9 who had a stem cell transplant for inherited bone marrow failure, so the T cells may come from the graft donor.

This clonotype was seen at least ten times. V is TRBV5-1 and J is TRBJ2-7, with D unresolved. Germline V gene data show CDR1 as SGHRS and CDR2 as YFSETQ. Trimming left V 0 bases short and J 2 bases short, with 12 bases between. The CDR3 is 15 amino acids. In DNA, the CDR3 is TGCGCCAGCAGCTTGGCGTCCAATGGGGCCTACGAGCAGTACTTC. It yields the protein CASSLASNGAYEQYF.

This clonotype was counted at least ten times. The chain carries TRBV5-1 and TRBJ2-1; D is uncertain. Deletions cut 0 bases from V and 0 bases from J, with 10 bases between. The CDR3 is 16 amino acids. Germline-derived CDR1 and CDR2 are SGHRS and YFSETQ. CDR3 in amino acids: CASSLDPGSSYNEQFF. The DNA of the CDR3 is TGCGCCAGCAGCTTGGATCCAGGAAGCTCCTACAATGAGCAGTTCTTC.

Ten or more counts support this clonotype. This rearrangement joins TRBV4-1 to TRBJ1-2; 11 bases agree with TRBD1. Germline CDR1 MGHRA, CDR2 YSYEKL. After removal of 2 bases from V and 2 bases from J, the junction contained 1 base not matched to a gene. This CDR3 comprises 15 residues. The CDR3 bases are TGCGCCAGCAGCCAAAGGGACAGGGGGAACTATGGCTACACCTTC. This encodes CASSQRDRGNYGYTF.

This clonotype showed up many times. The J gene is TRBJ1-2, the V gene TRBV4-3, with a weak D call TRBD1 (5 bases). V shed 2 bases and J shed 4 bases, with 20 bases lying between them. CDR1 and CDR2 (germline): LGHNA, YSLEER. This CDR3 is 17 amino acids long. CDR3 amino acids: CASSQPPRDGRSYGYTF. The CDR3 DNA reads TGCGCCAGCAGCCAACCTCCTCGGGACGGTCGGTCCTATGGCTACACCTTC.

Notes on this clonotype: This could be a read error, since a much larger clone is one nucleotide away. The chain carries TRBV3-1 and TRBJ2-7, with TRBD1 identical over 7 bases. This CDR3 is 17 amino acids long. The V gene's germline CDR1 is LGHDT and CDR2 YNNKEL (reference sequence). CDR3 in DNA: TGTGCCACCAGCCAAGCAAATAGGGGGCGATTATCCTACGAGCAGTACTTC. As protein: CATSQANRGRLSYEQYF.

The table lists this clonotype with many counts. V is TRBV7-9 and J is TRBJ2-4; 9 bases align to TRBD1. From germline, CDR1 is SEHNR and CDR2 FQNEAQ (reference sequence). The CDR3 sequence is 16 residues long. Trimming at V came to 5 bases and at J to 0 bases, leaving 5 bases not matched to a gene. CDR3 DNA sequence: TGTGCCAGCAGCCCCGGACAGGGGAGAGCCAAAAACATTCAGTACTTC. The encoded protein is CASSPGQGRAKNIQYF.

This chain uses TRBV3-1 with TRBJ2-1; 8 bases align to TRBD2. This CDR3 is 15 amino acids long. J gave up 8 bases and V 10 bases, and 16 bases lay outside the gene matches. Germline assignment: CDR1 LGHDT and CDR2 YNNKEL (reference sequence). CDR3 sequence: CATCPGTSGVYEQFF. The CDR3, as DNA: TGTGCCACCTGCCCCGGGACTAGTGGGGTCTATGAGCAGTTCTTC.

This clonotype was picked up many times. The genes are TRBV9 and TRBJ2-2, with 13 bases identical to TRBD2. Germline loops: CDR1 SGDLS, CDR2 YYNGEE. Trimming cost V 1 base and J 0 bases; bases outside gene matches: 6. CDR3 size: 19 residues. DNA for the CDR3: TGTGCCAGCAGCGTACTCGGACTAGCGGGAGATACGAACACCGGGGAGCTGTTTTTT. Protein sequence: CASSVLGLAGDTNTGELFF.

This clonotype has at least ten counts. The rearrangement joins TRBV25-1 to TRBJ2-7, with 8 bases lining up with TRBD2. This CDR3 contains 14 residues. Unmatched junction bases numbered 6, after V lost 5 bases and J lost 3 bases. CDR1 MGHDK and CDR2 SYGVNS come from the germline V gene. As DNA, the CDR3 is TGTGCCAGCAGTTTCAGCCGGGAGGGCTACGAGCAGTACTTC. This translates into CASSFSREGYEQYF.

This clonotype was counted ten times or more. The gene calls are TRBV7-9 and TRBJ1-5; no firm D call. This CDR3 is 12 amino acids long. CDR1 SEHNR and CDR2 FQNEAQ come from the germline V gene (reference sequence). The V end lost 1 base, the J end lost 6 bases, and 4 bases lay between the germline ends. CDR3 loop: CASSLDVQPQHF. DNA of the CDR3: TGTGCCAGCAGCTTAGACGTTCAGCCCCAGCATTTT. The whole variable domain, filled in from reference TRBV7-9 and TRBJ1-5, reads DTGVSQNPRHKITKRGQNVTFRCDPISEHNRLYWYRQTLGQGPEFLTYFQNEAQLEKSRLLSDRFSAERPKGSFSTLEIQRTEQGDSAMYLCASSLDVQPQHFGDGTRLSIL.

This clonotype appeared a few times. The rearrangement links TRBV5-4 to TRBJ2-3; the D is unclear. There are 15 residues in the CDR3. Germline CDR1 and CDR2: SGHNT and YYREEE (reference sequence). Trimming removed 1 base from V and 2 bases from J, with 11 bases in between. In DNA form, the CDR3 reads TGTGCCAGCAGCTTGCGAGGATGGAACACAGATACGCAGTATTTT. As protein: CASSLRGWNTDTQYF.

This clonotype was recorded many times. This chain joins TRBV7-9 and TRBJ2-7, with D perhaps assigned TRBD1 or TRBD2 (6 bases each). Germline V gene sequence: CDR1 SEHNR, CDR2 FQNEAQ (reference sequence). The CDR3 is 14 amino acids. V was cut by 4 bases and J by 2 bases, with 12 bases left in between. CDR3 sequence reads: CASSSLRGAYEQYF. The CDR3 DNA reads as TGTGCCAGCAGCTCCCTGAGGGGGGCCTACGAGCAGTACTTC. Full variable domain (remainder filled in from reference TRBV7-9 and TRBJ2-7): DTGVSQNPRHKITKRGQNVTFRCDPISEHNRLYWYRQTLGQGPEFLTYFQNEAQLEKSRLLSDRFSAERPKGSFSTLEIQRTEQGDSAMYLCASSSLRGAYEQYFGPGTRLTVT.

Ten or more counts support this clonotype. The rearrangement uses TRBV12-3 or TRBV12-4 and TRBJ1-1; 10 bases agree with TRBD1. This CDR3 spans 14 amino acids. V trimming: 7 bases; J trimming: 4 bases; junction bases outside the gene matches: 6. This chain's CDR3 is CASINRDRGTEAFF. The DNA for the CDR3 is TGTGCCAGCATTAATAGGGACAGGGGCACTGAAGCTTTCTTT.

This clonotype was observed at least ten times. The chain joins TRBV11-2 to TRBJ1-5, with D unclear. Germline CDR1 and CDR2: SGHAT and FQNNGV. This CDR3 has 15 amino acids. V was trimmed by 2 bases and J by 0 bases, leaving 8 bases between them. The CDR3 here is CASSLNLNSNQPQHF. CDR3 sequence (DNA): TGTGCCAGCAGCTTAAACTTGAATAGCAATCAGCCCCAGCATTTT.

The table lists this clonotype with many counts. The CDR3 end shows no conserved phenylalanine or tryptophan, and so a read error is likely. Because the CDR3's place on the DNA is in doubt, the DNA is left out and the CDR3 is given as listed by TCRdb. The V call is TRBV29-1, the J call TRBJ2-1; the D call in the table, TRBD1, was not verified against the DNA. Germline V gene sequence: CDR1 SQVTM, CDR2 ANQGSEA. The CDR3 sequence runs 11 residues, both termini included. The CDR3 here is CSVAGDRNLIS.